The 3 T cell receptor beta chains given below trace back to one sample, sequenced in a study of blood T cell repertoires in COVID-19. TCRdb keeps only in-frame clones here, not all; method: immunoSEQ multiplex PCR. This table holds approximately 210,000 clones, approximately 91% found once. Sequences were obtained from peripheral blood. The receptors were sampled from a man aged 35 to 55 with acute or convalescent COVID-19.

The V and J genes are TRBV2 and TRBJ1-4; tentative D call: TRBD1 (6 bases). Germline V gene lookup returns CDR1 SNHLY and CDR2 FYNNEI. Trimming cost V 11 bases and J 8 bases, with 18 bases left between them. This CDR3 spans 13 amino acids. In DNA, the CDR3 is TGTGCCTCCCTTAGTAACAGGGAGGAAAAACTGTTTTTT. It is translated as CASLSNREEKLFF.

The CDR3 reads CSVERTVRTEAFF. The CDR3 DNA reads TGCAGCGTTGAAAGGACAGTCAGAACTGAAGCTTTCTTT. V gene TRBV29-1 combines with J gene TRBJ1-1, with D tentatively TRBD1 (6 bases). Germline V lookup: CDR1 SQVTM, CDR2 ANQGSEA. V gave up 2 bases and J gave up 5 bases, with 12 bases separating them. CDR3 size: 13 residues. The full variable domain, its missing parts supplied by reference TRBV29-1 and TRBJ1-1, is SAVISQKPSRDICQRGTSLTIQCQVDSQVTMMFWYRQQPGQSLTLIATANQGSEATYESGFVIDKFPISRPNLTFSTLTVSNMSPEDSSIYLCSVERTVRTEAFFGQGTRLTVV.

The chain employs TRBV6-5 and TRBJ2-3; 10 bases map to TRBD2. The length of the CDR3 is 14 residues. The ends lost 2 bases at V and 6 bases at J; junction bases unmatched: 2. Germline CDR1 and CDR2: MNHEY and SVGAGI. CDR3 DNA: TGTGCCAGCAGTTACAGCGGGGGGGCGGATACGCAGTATTTT. Amino acids: CASSYSGGADTQYF.